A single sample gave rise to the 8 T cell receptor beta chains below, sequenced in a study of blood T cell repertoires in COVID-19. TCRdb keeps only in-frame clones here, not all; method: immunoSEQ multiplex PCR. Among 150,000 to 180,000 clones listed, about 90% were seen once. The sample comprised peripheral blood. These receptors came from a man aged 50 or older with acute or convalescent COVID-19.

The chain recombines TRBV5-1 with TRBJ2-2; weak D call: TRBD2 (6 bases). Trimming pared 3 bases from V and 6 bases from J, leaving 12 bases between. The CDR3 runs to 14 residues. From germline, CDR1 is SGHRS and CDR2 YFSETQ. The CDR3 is CASSYLAKAGELFF. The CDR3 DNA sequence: TGCGCCAGCAGCTATCTAGCGAAAGCCGGGGAGCTGTTTTTT.

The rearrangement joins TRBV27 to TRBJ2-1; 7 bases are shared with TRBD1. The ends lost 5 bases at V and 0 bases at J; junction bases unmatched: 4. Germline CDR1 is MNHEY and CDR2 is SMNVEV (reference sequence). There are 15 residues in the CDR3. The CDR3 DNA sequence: TGTGCCAGCAGTCACAGGGGCCCCTCCTACAATGAGCAGTTCTTC. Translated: CASSHRGPSYNEQFF.

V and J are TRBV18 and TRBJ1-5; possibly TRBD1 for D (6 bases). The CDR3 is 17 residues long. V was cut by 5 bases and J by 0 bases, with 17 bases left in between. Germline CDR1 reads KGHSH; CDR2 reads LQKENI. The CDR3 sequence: CASSVMPQGYSNQPQHF. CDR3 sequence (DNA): TGTGCCAGCTCAGTAATGCCACAGGGATATAGCAATCAGCCCCAGCATTTT.

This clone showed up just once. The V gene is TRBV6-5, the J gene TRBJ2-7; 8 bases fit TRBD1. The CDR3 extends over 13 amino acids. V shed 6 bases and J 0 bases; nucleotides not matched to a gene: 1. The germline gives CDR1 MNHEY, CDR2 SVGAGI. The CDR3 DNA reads TGTGCCAGCAGACAGGGGGACTCCTACGAGCAGTACTTC. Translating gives CASRQGDSYEQYF.

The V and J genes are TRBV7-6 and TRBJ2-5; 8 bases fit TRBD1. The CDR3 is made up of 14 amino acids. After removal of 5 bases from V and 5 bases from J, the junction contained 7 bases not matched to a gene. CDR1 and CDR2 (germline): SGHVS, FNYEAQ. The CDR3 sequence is CASSTTGGWETQYF. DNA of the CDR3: TGTGCCAGCAGCACTACAGGGGGTTGGGAGACCCAGTACTTC.

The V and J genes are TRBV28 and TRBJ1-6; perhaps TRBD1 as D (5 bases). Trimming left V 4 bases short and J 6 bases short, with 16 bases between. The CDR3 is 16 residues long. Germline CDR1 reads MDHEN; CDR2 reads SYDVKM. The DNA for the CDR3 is TGTGCCAGCAGTTACCCGGCGGGAGGGGCTAATTCACCCCTCCACTTT. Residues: CASSYPAGGANSPLHF.

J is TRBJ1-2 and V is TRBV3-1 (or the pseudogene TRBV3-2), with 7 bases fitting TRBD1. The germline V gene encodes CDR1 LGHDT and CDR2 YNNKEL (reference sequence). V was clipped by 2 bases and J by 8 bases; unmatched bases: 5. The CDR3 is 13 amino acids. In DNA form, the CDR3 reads TGTGCCAGCAGCCAAAGGGACAGTCTAGGCTACACCTTC. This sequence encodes CASSQRDSLGYTF.

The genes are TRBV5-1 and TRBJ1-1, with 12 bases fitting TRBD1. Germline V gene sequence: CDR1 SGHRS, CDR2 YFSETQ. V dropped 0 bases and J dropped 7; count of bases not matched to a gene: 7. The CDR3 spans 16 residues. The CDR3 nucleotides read TGCGCCAGCAGCTTGGGTTGGGACAGGGGGCTTGGTGAAGCTTTCTTT. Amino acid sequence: CASSLGWDRGLGEAFF.